Described below is a single TCR beta chain sequence and its context. Its matching antigen is unknown. Trimming stripped 4 bases from V and 0 bases from J, with 16 bases between. CDR1 and CDR2 (germline): MGHRA, YSYEKL. CDR3 size: 17 residues. The sample belongs to a study of shared clonotypes between healthy human individuals. Whole-study findings and limits: For naive CD4 cells, around 5% of clonotypes were shared across a handful of donors.

Running of the assay took place at deep level. The method was immunoSEQ multiplex PCR; TCRdb's version includes in-frame clones alone and lacks a portion of them. This table has around 1.5 million clones, 95% to 99% appearing once. Healthy and HIV-negative, the adult donors had no recent acute infections or vaccinations. Naive CD4+ cells were CD45RA-selected; the remaining cells were memory. The TCR was taken from a man between 25 and 39 years old in good health. The chain employs TRBV4-1 and TRBJ1-3; D is uncertain. The source material was naive CD4+ T cells sorted from blood. Subset given: CD45RA+ positively selected. The CDR3 sequence is CASSLGAGIHSGNTIYF. CDR3 in DNA: TGCGCCAGCAGCCTTGGTGCAGGCATTCACTCTGGAAACACCATATATTTT.